The 14 T cell receptor beta chains listed next were all sequenced from one sample in a study of blood T cell repertoires in COVID-19 (TCRdb year 2020). Libraries were prepared through the immunoSEQ multiplex PCR assay. The source is immuneACCESS, and TCRdb retained only in-frame sequences with V and J called. Part of the clones is not carried over; for the studies checked, unresolved V genes explain less than half of this, and the remainder is unexplained. This sample holds 400,000 to 500,000 clones; 70% to 90% were observed only once. The top ten clones comprise 1.5% to 2% of the sample. Specimen: PBMCs or T cells enriched from blood (not recorded which). These receptors were obtained from a middle-aged woman who had recovered from COVID-19.

The sample holds a few counts of this clone. For the CDR3, the DNA is TGCGCCAGCAGCTTGGGGACAGACAATGAGCAGTTCTTC. This translates into CASSLGTDNEQFF. The chain employs TRBV5-1 and TRBJ2-1; tentatively, D is TRBD1 (6 bases). Germline lookup yields CDR1 SGHRS and CDR2 YFSETQ. CDR3 length: 13 residues. The V and J ends lost 0 bases and 5 bases respectively, with 6 bases between them.

For the CDR3, the DNA is TGTGCCAGCACCGACCAAGAGACCCAGTACTTC. This translates into CASTDQETQYF. The gene calls are TRBV7-2 and TRBJ2-5; D call uncertain. Trimming pared 7 bases from V and 0 bases from J, leaving 3 bases between. Germline-derived CDR1 and CDR2 are SGHTA and FQGNSA. The CDR3 covers 11 residues.

Concerning this clone: A clone one base away is much larger, so this may be a read error. The chain employs TRBV20-1 and TRBJ1-2; TRBD1 might be the D (6 bases). The germline V gene encodes CDR1 DFQATT and CDR2 SNEGSKA (reference sequence). CDR3 size: 15 residues. V lost 3 bases and J lost 8, with 22 bases in between. As DNA, the CDR3 is TGCAGTGCTAGTGGCGGGGCGGGGGGGCCTTTAGGCTACACCTTC. Protein: CSASGGAGGPLGYTF.

The chain uses TRBV19 and TRBJ2-5; D uncertain. This CDR3 spans 13 amino acids. Germline CDR1 LNHDA, CDR2 SQIVND (reference sequence). V was clipped by 1 base and J by 2 bases, with 5 bases between them. The CDR3 nucleotides read TGTGCCAGTAGTATAGGGCAGCAAGAGACCCAGTACTTC. Translating it yields CASSIGQQETQYF. Combining the CDR3 with reference TRBV19 and TRBJ2-5 gives the whole variable domain DGGITQSPKYLFRKEGQNVTLSCEQNLNHDAMYWYRQDPGQGLRLIYYSQIVNDFQKGDIAEGYSVSREKKESFPLTVTSAQKNPTAFYLCASSIGQQETQYFGPGTRLLVL.

The V and J genes are TRBV4-3 and TRBJ1-3, with D possibly TRBD1 on 5 matching bases. Trimming took 3 bases from V and 2 from J, leaving 8 bases between them. The V gene's germline CDR1 is LGHNA and CDR2 YSLEER. This CDR3 contains 14 residues. In DNA, the CDR3 is TGCGCCAGCAGCCATGACAGCCCTGGAAACACCATATATTTT. Translation: CASSHDSPGNTIYF.

This rearrangement joins TRBV6-5 to TRBJ2-2, with TRBD2 matching 13 bases. The CDR3 has 15 residues. With 8 bases clipped from V and 7 bases from J, the junction kept 7 bases outside the gene matches. Germline V gene lookup returns CDR1 MNHEY and CDR2 SVGAGI. CDR3 DNA: TGTGCCAGCGCTACTAGCGGGAGGGCTAGCGGGGAGCTGTTTTTT. Amino acid sequence: CASATSGRASGELFF.

In this sample, this clone turned up once. This chain connects TRBV29-1 to TRBJ2-1; 10 bases are shared with TRBD2. Looked up from germline, CDR1 is SQVTM and CDR2 is ANQGSEA. The V gene end was trimmed by 7 bases and the J gene end by 10 bases; junction bases not matched to a gene: 4. This CDR3 is 11 amino acids long. The CDR3 spells CSAHSGREQFF. The CDR3 DNA follows: TGCAGCGCACATAGCGGGAGGGAGCAGTTCTTC.

This chain links TRBV11-3 with TRBJ2-1; 11 nucleotides agree with TRBD2. Looked up from germline, CDR1 is SGHNT and CDR2 is YENEEA. J lost 8 bases, V lost 5 bases, and 5 bases had no gene match. The CDR3 length is 14 residues. The chain's CDR3 is CASSRDSGRDEQFF. The CDR3 nucleotides read TGTGCCAGCAGCAGAGATAGCGGGAGGGATGAGCAGTTCTTC.

V usage is TRBV12-5 and J usage is TRBJ2-2, with 8 bases that match TRBD2. The germline gives CDR1 LGHNT, CDR2 FRNRAP. CDR3 length: 16 residues. The ends lost 2 bases at V and 1 base at J; junction bases unmatched: 3. This CDR3 is CASGLPLAGNTGELFF. The DNA of the CDR3 is TGTGCTAGTGGTTTGCCTCTAGCGGGGAACACCGGGGAGCTGTTTTTT.

V is TRBV5-1 and J is TRBJ2-3; TRBD2 aligns across 10 bases. Germline V lookup: CDR1 SGHRS, CDR2 YFSETQ. The CDR3 totals 16 residues. After removal of 1 base from V and 5 bases from J, the junction contained 7 bases not matched to a gene. CDR3 amino acids: CASSLSSGSVIDTQYF. DNA of the CDR3: TGCGCCAGCAGCTTGTCTAGCGGGAGTGTTATAGATACGCAGTATTTT.

This chain connects TRBV7-9 to TRBJ1-2; 12 nucleotides agree with TRBD1. This CDR3 contains 15 residues. J lost 8 bases, V lost 0 bases, and 4 bases had no gene match. From germline, CDR1 is SEHNR and CDR2 FQNEAQ (reference sequence). The CDR3 spells CASSLASGTGGGYTF. The CDR3 coding sequence is TGTGCCAGCAGCTTAGCCTCCGGGACAGGGGGCGGCTACACCTTC.

This sequence joins TRBV7-2 and TRBJ2-7, with 8 nucleotides matching TRBD2. Germline loops: CDR1 SGHTA, CDR2 FQGNSA. This CDR3 is built from 17 residues. Trimming cost V 2 bases and J 0 bases; bases outside gene matches: 9. CDR3 in DNA: TGTGCCAGCAGCTTAACTAGCGGACCCCTGAGCTCCTACGAGCAGTACTTC. Amino acid sequence: CASSLTSGPLSSYEQYF.

The genes are TRBV3-1 (or the pseudogene TRBV3-2) and TRBJ1-2; no reliable D call. This CDR3 has 14 amino acids. Germline CDR1 is LGHDT and CDR2 is YNNKEL (reference sequence). Trimming removed 3 bases at V and 8 bases at J, with 16 bases between. This chain's CDR3 is CASSQAAAEGGYTF. DNA for the CDR3: TGTGCCAGCAGCCAGGCCGCGGCTGAAGGAGGCTACACCTTC.

The chain is built from TRBV11-2 and TRBJ1-6; unclear D gene. CDR1 is SGHAT and CDR2 is FQNNGV in the germline V gene. CDR3 size: 14 residues. V was shortened by 4 bases and J by 7 bases, with 11 bases between the two germline ends. The CDR3 region is CASSYRNDNSPLHF. DNA of the CDR3: TGTGCCAGCAGCTACAGAAATGACAATTCACCCCTCCACTTT.